One T cell receptor beta chain is described in this entry. This clone was seen a single time. The antigen this receptor binds is unknown. The sample holds no much larger clone one base away, and base qualities are not on file. TCR CDR3 regions were amplified from genomic DNA by multiplex PCR using the deep immunoSEQ assay. Extracted genomic DNA from each cell subset was spread evenly across all wells of several immunoSEQ 96-well plates, with each plate serving as a replicate. For sorted subsets, about 200 ng genomic DNA, equal to tens of thousands of T cell genomes, was loaded into each replicate PCR. The purified libraries were quantified using a Qubit 3.0 fluorometer, sized with a Bioanalyzer 2100, and then quantified again using the KAPA Library Quantification kit. Every immunoSEQ 96-well plate was sequenced on a dedicated single-read 150-cycle Illumina NextSeq 550 flow cell. The authors processed their data as follows. Because only junctional sequences without quality scores were contained in the immunoSEQ output, filtering matching that applied to full-length reads could not be performed. To assign V/J genes and CDR3, sequences were annotated against IMGT germline references using PyIR, a Python wrapper for IgBLAST v1.9. Reads with weak V/J assignments (E-value above 1e-6), missing CDR3, stop codons, out-of-frame junctions, or ambiguous translated residues were removed. V3J clonotypes were defined as sequences sharing an identical inferred V gene, J gene, and CDR3 amino acid sequence. To compute the percentage overlap between repertoires, the number of shared unique clonotypes was divided by the size of the smaller repertoire. Three approaches were used to assess repertoire richness: RTK rarefaction, the Chao1 estimator, and Recon v2.1 estimates of unobserved clonotypes. OLGA was used to compute generation probabilities for all TCRbeta clonotypes that the gDNA method yielded from a handful of donors. The clones in this table, taken by TCRdb from immuneACCESS, are in-frame only. Not every clone is retained; where verified, under half of the shortfall comes from an unresolved V gene, and the cause of the rest is unknown. V and J calls and clone size are those listed in that table; D and trimming were worked out from the DNA. This sample is represented by 2 million to 3 million clones; roughly 93% of them were singletons. The ten most abundant clones make up 0.35% to 0.45% of the sample.

Donors were healthy HIV-negative adults with no recently reported acute infections or vaccinations. Every donor was a Caucasian adult living in Nashville, Tennessee, USA. Magnetic negative selection was used to enrich CD4+ T cells, after which naive cells were positively selected on CD45RA and the negative fraction became the memory subset. Blood was obtained by leukapheresis, after which PBMCs were separated by Ficoll-Histopaque density gradient centrifugation and cryopreserved in liquid nitrogen vapor phase. Analytical flow cytometry was used to check the purity and quantity of each magnetically sorted T cell population. From each sorted fraction, genomic DNA was isolated and quantified by UV absorbance on a Nanodrop 2000c. The source of the sample is a study of shared clonotypes between healthy human individuals (dated by TCRdb to 2018 to 2020). With regard to the full study: The cohort comprised two women and a few men aged 18 to 49 years. Per donor, three plates each were used for CD4 naive and CD4 memory, two for CD8 naive, and one for CD8 memory. The study deeply sequenced blood TCR repertoires of five healthy adults to estimate repertoire size and the extent of clonotype sharing between individuals. To increase sequencing depth and limit assay-specific biases, TCR repertoire library preparation and sequencing were carried out by different laboratories using diverse techniques. Each donor's leukapheresis produced roughly between roughly 0.85 and 10 billion PBMCs. Broad study findings and their caveats: Compared with non-shared clonotypes, the clonotypes found in all four sorted-subset donors had higher generation probabilities. Estimated clonotype richness was generally larger for naive than for memory subsets. Based on pairwise subsampling, the degree of clonotype sharing among donors was expected to be affected by sequencing depth. The genetic and exposure-history diversity represented was limited by the small number of donors. Only blood was sampled, and tissue TCR repertoires likely differ from those in blood. Even with the large sequencing depth, rarefaction of the sorted-subset datasets indicated that sequencing was incomplete. Around 5.4% of naive CD4, around 3.6% of naive CD8, about 2.4% of memory CD4, and 0.4% of memory CD8 clonotypes were shared across several donors.

CDR1 and CDR2 were assigned from the germline V gene as SGHTA and FQGTGA. Including cysteine and phenylalanine, the CDR3 has 15 amino acids. Only the CDR3 portion is preserved as DNA: 45 bases, with reading frame beginning at the first base. Trimming removed 1 base from V and 7 bases from J; the gene matches leave 7 bases unexplained. Specimen: naive CD4+ T cells from PBMCs. The sample's cell subset or site label, in plain terms: CD45RA+ positively selected. Recombination connected TRBV7-3 to TRBJ2-1, with TRBD2 identical over 7 junction bases. The clonotype comes from a man between 18 and 29 years old in good health. Some clones in this sample may be carry-over from other donors' samples. The CDR3 protein sequence reads: CASSLMGGSGNEQFF. The sequence in DNA is TGTGCCAGCAGCTTAATGGGCGGGAGCGGGAATGAGCAGTTCTTC.